The entry below describes one TCR beta chain. The antigen is unknown. This sample is drawn from a study of OX40 agonist ivuxolimab in advanced cancers. Findings and caveats of the study: CD8+ T cells were the subset that, on average, had more expanded clones than CD4+.

Germline V lookup: CDR1 SQVTM, CDR2 ANQGSEA. Deletions cut 7 bases from V and 0 bases from J, with 9 bases between. This CDR3 spans 12 amino acids. The protocol was immunoSEQ multiplex PCR, while the TCRdb copy is restricted to in-frame clones and leaves out a portion. The sample holds tens of thousands of clones, roughly nine tenths seen once. V usage is TRBV29-1 and J usage is TRBJ1-1, with no clear D. The sequencing here drew on CD4+ or CD8+ T cells sorted from blood, taken in a trial of the OX40 agonist ivuxolimab. The sequence came from an adult with an advanced solid tumor such as melanoma, head and neck, liver or kidney cancer. The CDR3 region is CSARQMNTEAFF. The CDR3 coding sequence is TGCAGCGCTCGGCAGATGAACACTGAAGCTTTCTTT.